These 4 T cell receptor beta chains came from one sample sequenced in a study of control samples from healthy donors and cancer patients. Here immunoSEQ multiplex PCR was the method, and the copy in TCRdb shows in-frame clones only, minus some. The profile shows over 150,000 clones, around nine tenths of them singletons. The sequenced material came from blood. The receptors were gathered from a man aged 25-40 years in good health.

V and J are TRBV6-5 and TRBJ1-1; no firm D call. Germline V CDR1 and CDR2: MNHEY, SVGAGI. The CDR3 contains 16 residues. With 0 bases removed from V and 0 bases from J, the gap between germline ends came to 11 bases. The CDR3 loop is CASSYSPKSMNTEAFF. CDR3 nucleotide sequence: TGTGCCAGCAGTTACTCACCGAAATCCATGAACACTGAAGCTTTCTTT.

The table lists this clone with a count of one. Additional DNA sequences in this sample encode the identical CDR3. This rearrangement joins TRBV5-6 to TRBJ2-3, with D tentatively TRBD1 or TRBD2 (6 bases each). The CDR3 has 17 residues. The V end lost 0 bases, the J end lost 1 base, and 15 bases lay between the germline ends. Per the germline V gene, CDR1 is SGHDT and CDR2 is YYEEEE. For the CDR3, the DNA is TGTGCCAGCAGCTTGGAGGGGACGGGGGCCCGCACAGATACGCAGTATTTT. Its translation: CASSLEGTGARTDTQYF.

This rearrangement joins TRBV28 to TRBJ2-3; 7 bases line up with TRBD1. Germline CDR1 reads MDHEN; CDR2 reads SYDVKM. V was clipped by 3 bases and J by 2 bases; unmatched bases: 5. There are 15 residues in the CDR3. This CDR3 is CASSFLGTATDTQYF. The CDR3 DNA follows: TGTGCCAGCAGTTTCTTGGGGACAGCCACAGATACGCAGTATTTT.

V is TRBV9 and J is TRBJ2-4; perhaps D is TRBD1 or TRBD2 (5 bases each). The CDR3 spans 16 residues. Trimming cost V 4 bases and J 0 bases, with 14 bases left between them. The germline CDR1 and CDR2 sequences are SGDLS and YYNGEE. This CDR3 reads CASSLGTAIAKNIQYF. CDR3 DNA: TGTGCCAGCAGCCTAGGGACCGCCATAGCCAAAAACATTCAGTACTTC. Full variable domain (outside the CDR3, taken from reference TRBV9 and TRBJ2-4): DSGVTQTPKHLITATGQRVTLRCSPRSGDLSVYWYQQSLDQGLQFLIQYYNGEERAKGNILERFSAQQFPDLHSELNLSSLELGDSALYFCASSLGTAIAKNIQYFGAGTRLSVL.